The present TCR beta chain was sequenced within a study of blood T cell repertoires in COVID-19. Background on the study: The samples span acute and convalescent COVID-19 from the United States, Italy and Spain. PBMCs, B-cell-depleted T cells, or T cells provided the cDNA or gDNA that made up the material.

The germline V and J ends were trimmed by 10 bases and 2 bases, with 16 bases remaining between them. CDR1 is SGDLS, CDR2 YYNGEE, per germline. The CDR3 sequence is 14 residues long. Libraries were prepared by immunoSEQ multiplex PCR; TCRdb keeps only in-frame clonotypes and omits some of them. The repertoire holds roughly 200,000 clones, around 84% seen once, with roughly an eighth in the top ten. The chain combines TRBV9 with TRBJ1-5, with TRBD1 as a possible D gene (6 bases). Sequencing was performed on peripheral blood. This receptor was identified in a human donor in a cohort sampled during active COVID-19. The CDR3 is CASRDTPGNQPQHF. The CDR3 nucleotides read TGTGCCTCCAGGGACACTCCGGGCAATCAGCCCCAGCATTTT.